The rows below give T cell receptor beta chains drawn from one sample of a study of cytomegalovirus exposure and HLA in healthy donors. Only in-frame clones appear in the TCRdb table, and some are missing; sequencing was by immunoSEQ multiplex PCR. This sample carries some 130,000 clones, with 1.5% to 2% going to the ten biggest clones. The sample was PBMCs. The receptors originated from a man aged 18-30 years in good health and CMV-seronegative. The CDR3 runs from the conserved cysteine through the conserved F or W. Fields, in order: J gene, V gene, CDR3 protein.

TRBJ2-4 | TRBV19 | CASSIGVAGGFLAKNIQYF
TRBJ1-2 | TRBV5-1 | CASSPTTGESYGYTF
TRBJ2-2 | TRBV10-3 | CAIKVPQGLTGELFF
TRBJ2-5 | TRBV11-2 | CASSLEQGLTQYF
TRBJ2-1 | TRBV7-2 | CASSPRGTPSGNSYNEQFF
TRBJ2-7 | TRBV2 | CASSLLAGSYEQYF
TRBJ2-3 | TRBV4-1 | CASSLGQGVPDTQYF
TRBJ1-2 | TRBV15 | CATSRDASERGYGYTF
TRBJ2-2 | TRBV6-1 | CASPRDRNTGELFF
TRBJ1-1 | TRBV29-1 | CSVVPEVNTEAFF
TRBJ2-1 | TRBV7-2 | CASSLVWRDNEQFF
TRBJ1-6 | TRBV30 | CAWKDRNNSPLHF
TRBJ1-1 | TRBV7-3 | CASSTGTNTEAFF
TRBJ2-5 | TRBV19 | CASSPGNQETQYF
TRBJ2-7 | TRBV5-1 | CASSLEAGMSYEQYF
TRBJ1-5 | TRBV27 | CASSSSPDQPQHF
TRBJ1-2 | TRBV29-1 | CSVVARAIDGYTF
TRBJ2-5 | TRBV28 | CASIPSLRGVVKTQYF
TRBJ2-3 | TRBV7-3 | CASSLIPRVPDTQYF